The following is a T cell receptor beta chain sequence with its context. Its antigen is unknown. This sample was included in a study of persistence of HIV-infected CD4 T cells. The libraries were made with immunoSEQ version 4 in survey mode. Some clones are missing from TCRdb's copy, which holds only in-frame ones; the method was immunoSEQ multiplex PCR. The sample records 38,000 or so clones, around 85% being singletons. V lost 6 bases and J 1 base, leaving 10 bases between the germline ends. The germline V gene has CDR1 SNHLY and CDR2 FYNNEI. The CDR3 has 13 amino acids. Cells were stimulated with overlapping HIV-1 Gag 15-mer peptides. Memory cells lacking CD40L and CD69 with high CD45RO were sorted.

This sequence originates from an adult with HIV. The donor label of this sample is uncertain. The specimen comprised cultured CD4+ T cells from PBMCs, sampled from a patient who received antiretroviral therapy. The genes are TRBV2 and TRBJ2-7; D gene ambiguous. CDR3 nucleotide sequence: TGTGCCAGCAGCGGGCGGATTTCCTACGAGCAGTACTTC. It is translated as CASSGRISYEQYF.